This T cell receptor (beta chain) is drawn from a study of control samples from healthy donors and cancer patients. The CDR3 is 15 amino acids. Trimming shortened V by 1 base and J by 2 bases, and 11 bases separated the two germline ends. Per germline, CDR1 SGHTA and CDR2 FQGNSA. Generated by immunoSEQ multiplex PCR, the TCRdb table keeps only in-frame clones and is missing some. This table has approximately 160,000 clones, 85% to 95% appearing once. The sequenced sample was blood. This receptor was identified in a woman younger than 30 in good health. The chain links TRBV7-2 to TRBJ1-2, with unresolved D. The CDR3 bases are TGTGCCAGCAGCTTAGGGGAGGGCTCGAACTATGGCTACACCTTC. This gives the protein CASSLGEGSNYGYTF.